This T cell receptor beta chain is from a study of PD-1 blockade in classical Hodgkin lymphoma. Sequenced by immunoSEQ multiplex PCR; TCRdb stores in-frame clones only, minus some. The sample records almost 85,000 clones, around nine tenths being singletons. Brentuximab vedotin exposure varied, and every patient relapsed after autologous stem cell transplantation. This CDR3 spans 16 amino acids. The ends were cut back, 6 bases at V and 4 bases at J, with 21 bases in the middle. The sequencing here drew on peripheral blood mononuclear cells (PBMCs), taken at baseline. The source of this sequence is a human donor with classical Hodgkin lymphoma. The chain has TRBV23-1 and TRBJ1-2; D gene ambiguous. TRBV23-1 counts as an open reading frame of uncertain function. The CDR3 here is CASRTAYDGASYGYTF. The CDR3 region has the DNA TGCGCCAGCAGGACCGCATATGACGGTGCAAGCTATGGCTACACCTTC.